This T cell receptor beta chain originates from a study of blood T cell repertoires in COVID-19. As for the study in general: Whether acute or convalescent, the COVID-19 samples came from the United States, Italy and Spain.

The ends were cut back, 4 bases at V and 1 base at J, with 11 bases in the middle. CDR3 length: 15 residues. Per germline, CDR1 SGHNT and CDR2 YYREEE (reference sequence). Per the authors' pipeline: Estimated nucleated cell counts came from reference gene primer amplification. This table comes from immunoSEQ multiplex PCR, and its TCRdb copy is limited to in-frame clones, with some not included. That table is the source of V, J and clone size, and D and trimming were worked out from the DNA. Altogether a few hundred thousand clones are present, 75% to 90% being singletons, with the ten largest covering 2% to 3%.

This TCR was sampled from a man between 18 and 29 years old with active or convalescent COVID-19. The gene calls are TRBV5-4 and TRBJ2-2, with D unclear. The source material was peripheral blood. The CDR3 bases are TGTGCCAGCAGCCCTGACACCCGGAACACCGGGGAGCTGTTTTTT. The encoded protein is CASSPDTRNTGELFF.